The entry that follows covers one T cell receptor (beta chain) sequence. As defined, naive CD8 cells were CD45RO-negative and positively selected for CCR7, with terminally differentiated effector memory CD45RA+ cells excluded. This sample was included in a study of shared clonotypes between healthy human individuals. This CDR3 is 12 amino acids long. V lost 7 bases to trimming and J lost 7 bases; unmatched junction nucleotides: 7. Germline V gene data show CDR1 as GTSNPN and CDR2 as SVGIG (reference sequence). Execution of the assay was at deep level. The assay was immunoSEQ multiplex PCR, and TCRdb's table has in-frame clones only and misses some. Of 2 million to 2.5 million clones listed, about 95% are singletons.

The rearrangement links TRBV30 to TRBJ2-7; 10 positions agree with TRBD1. The sequence derives from a man aged 18 to 29 in good health. The specimen sequenced was naive CD8+ T cells sorted from blood. The CDR3 nucleotides are TGTGCCTTGGGACAGGGGATAGGGGAGCAGTACTTC. This sequence encodes CALGQGIGEQYF. The complete variable domain, with remaining parts taken from reference TRBV30 and TRBJ2-7, reads SQTIHQWPATLVQPVGSPLSLECTVEGTSNPNLYWYRQAAGRGLQLLFYSVGIGQISSEVPQNLSASRPQDRQFILSSKKLLLSDSGFYLCALGQGIGEQYFGPGTRLTVT.